The TCR beta chain described here comes from a study of T cells in Graves' hyperthyroidism and ophthalmopathy. The CDR3 regions of TCR beta were amplified from RNA transcripts. When the TCR CDR3 underwent first-round RT-PCR, the HTBI primer set was used. TCRdb recomputed calls from the multiplex PCR reads with MiXCR, one row per CDR3 protein. The sample consists of 380,000 or so distinct CDR3 sequences, roughly 14% of them appearing once. There are many counts of this clonotype. The antigen is undetermined. V was clipped by 5 bases and J by 5 bases, with 13 bases between them. This CDR3 has 13 residues. Hyperthyroidism patients were newly diagnosed, had disease duration under 2 months, and were aged 18 to 65 years. On the basis of clinical symptoms, serum thyroxine and TRAb, thyroid ultrasound and orbital computed tomography, diagnoses were made. Study results and limitations: Most clonotypes that expanded in the thyroid above 0.001 also showed up in blood. Onset of ophthalmopathy came a median roughly 6.4 months after the model predicted it.

The clonotype was recovered from a woman in her 30s with Graves' hyperthyroidism. Sequencing was carried out using blood. This sequence joins TRBV12-3 or TRBV12-4 and TRBJ2-7; D is unclear. CDR3 nucleotide sequence: TGTGCCAGCAGTGGTCCACATCCGAACGAGCAGTACTTC. Translating gives CASSGPHPNEQYF.